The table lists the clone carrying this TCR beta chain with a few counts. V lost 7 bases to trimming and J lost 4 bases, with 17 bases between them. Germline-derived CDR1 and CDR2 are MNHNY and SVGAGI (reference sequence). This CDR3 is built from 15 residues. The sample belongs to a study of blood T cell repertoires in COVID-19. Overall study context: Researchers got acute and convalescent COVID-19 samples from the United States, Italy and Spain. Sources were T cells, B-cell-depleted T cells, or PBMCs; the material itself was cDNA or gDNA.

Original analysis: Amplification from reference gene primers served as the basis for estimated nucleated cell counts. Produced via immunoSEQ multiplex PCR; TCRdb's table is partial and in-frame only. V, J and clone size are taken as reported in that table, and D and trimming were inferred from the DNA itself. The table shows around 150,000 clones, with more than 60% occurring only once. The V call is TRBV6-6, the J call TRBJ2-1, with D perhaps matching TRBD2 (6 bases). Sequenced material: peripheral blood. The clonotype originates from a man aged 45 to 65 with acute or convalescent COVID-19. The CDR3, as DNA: TGTGCCAGCACTACGGGAGTCTCACCGTACAATGAGCAGTTCTTC. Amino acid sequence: CASTTGVSPYNEQFF.